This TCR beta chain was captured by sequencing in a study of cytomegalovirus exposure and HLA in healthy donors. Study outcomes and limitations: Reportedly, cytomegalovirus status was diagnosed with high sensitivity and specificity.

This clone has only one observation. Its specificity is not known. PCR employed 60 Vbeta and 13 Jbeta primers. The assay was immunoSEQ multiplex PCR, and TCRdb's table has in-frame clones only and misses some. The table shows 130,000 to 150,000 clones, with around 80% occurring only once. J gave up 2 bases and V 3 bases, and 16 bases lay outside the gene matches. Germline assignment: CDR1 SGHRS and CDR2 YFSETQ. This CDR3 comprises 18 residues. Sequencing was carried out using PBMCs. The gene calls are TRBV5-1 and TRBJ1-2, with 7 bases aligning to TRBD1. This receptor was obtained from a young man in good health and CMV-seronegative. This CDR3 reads CASSSGTVDYKINYGYTF. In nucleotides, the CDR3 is TGCGCCAGCAGCTCGGGGACAGTCGACTACAAAATCAACTATGGCTACACCTTC.